This entry is about one TCR beta chain. Its antigen is still unknown. Qualities for individual bases were not recorded, and no much larger clone is one base off. Participants in the prospective study were aged about 18 to 100 years, lived in about two dozen United States geographic areas, and enrolled through a virtual design. In the prospective study, cohorts were assigned on the basis of participant-reported clinical history obtained from a screening survey and a study questionnaire. For ImmuneRACE Cohort 3, a participant was defined as recovered based on two consecutive negative NP/OP PCR tests, clearance by a healthcare professional, or resolution of symptoms. In the prospective study, whole blood, serum and a nasopharyngeal or oropharyngeal swab were collected from each participant by mobile phlebotomists. Prospective study participants could optionally give additional blood draws and questionnaires over an approximately two-month period. Prospective study blood samples were shipped either frozen or at room temperature before DNA extraction.

The immunoSEQ Assay, a bias-controlled multiplex PCR, was used to amplify TCRbeta CDR3 regions from genomic DNA. On the study's bioinformatics: Within the assay, amplification of reference gene primers was used to estimate how many nucleated cells each sample contained. To quantify the absolute abundance of each unique TCRbeta CDR3 rearrangement, sequence reads were collapsed and filtered. For each sample, productive Simpson clonality was calculated as the square root of Simpson's diversity index over productive rearrangements. TCRdb carries this immuneACCESS record with in-frame sequences only. Its versions omit some clonotypes, under half of them owing to an unresolved V gene in the studies checked, with the rest unexplained. D and trimming come from the DNA, and the V and J calls and clone size come from that table. The sample data list approximately 500,000 clones, and approximately 90% of these were observed just once. 1.8% of the sample is taken by the ten largest.

This sample stems from a study of blood T cell repertoires in COVID-19 (TCRdb year 2020). Study-wide context: The collaborator samples originated in the United States, Italy and Spain and spanned the acute and convalescent phases of COVID-19. Deeply sampled blood TCRbeta repertoires from subjects exposed to, actively infected with, or recovered from COVID-19 were included in the dataset. The prospective study material was composed of cDNA or gDNA derived from T cells, B-cell-depleted T cells, or PBMCs. Sample metadata almost always included a de-identified subject ID, COVID-19 status, age in years and sex. Where available, HLA class I and class II types were obtained from metadata supplied by the sample provider rather than from assay-based typing. A freely available public database, intended as a resource for researchers studying the immune response to SARS-CoV-2, is where the repertoires were released. Samples were obtained from the ongoing ImmuneRACE study (first 160 participants) and from over 1,000 subjects provided by 6 global collaborators. Overall study results and their limits: The amount of clinical and demographic metadata varied by source and participant and was provided uncurated.

Cut back by 1 base and 4 bases, the V and J ends lie 14 bases apart. The CDR3 contains 16 residues, cysteine and phenylalanine counted. The CDR3 DNA has 48 bases and is translated from base 1. The germline V gene encodes CDR1 LNHNV and CDR2 YYDKDF (reference sequence). The chain is assembled from TRBV15 and TRBJ2-1; perhaps TRBD2 is the D gene, with 6 bases matching. This receptor was identified in a woman between 35 and 50 years old who had recovered from COVID-19. Material for sequencing was PBMCs or T cells enriched from blood (not recorded which). This receptor has the CDR3 CATSRGELATYNEQFF. The nucleotide sequence reads TGTGCCACCAGCAGAGGGGAGCTAGCGACATACAATGAGCAGTTCTTC.